This entry is about one TCR beta chain. The antigen is unknown. The entry originates in a study of CXCR3-negative and CXCR3-positive naive CD8 T cells. 5' RACE with UMI labels generated the TRB cDNA libraries. TCRdb re-called the 5' RACE reads and shows each CDR3 protein once, DNA omitted. The ten most abundant clones cover roughly 10% of a sample with about 40,000 distinct CDR3 sequences. Whole-study results and caveats: Memory cells showed distinct TRBV-TRBJ patterns, while the two naive subsets matched.

Germline V gene lookup returns CDR1 KGHSY and CDR2 FQNENV. The CDR3 loop spans 18 amino acids. The receptor was isolated from a human donor in good health. Some clones in this sample may be carry-over from other donors' samples. The chain employs TRBV16 and TRBJ2-1; the D call of TRBD1 rests on TCRdb alone, since no DNA is present to check it. Sequenced: memory CD8+ T cells from blood. The CDR3 is CASLDPGQGVHRHNEQFF.